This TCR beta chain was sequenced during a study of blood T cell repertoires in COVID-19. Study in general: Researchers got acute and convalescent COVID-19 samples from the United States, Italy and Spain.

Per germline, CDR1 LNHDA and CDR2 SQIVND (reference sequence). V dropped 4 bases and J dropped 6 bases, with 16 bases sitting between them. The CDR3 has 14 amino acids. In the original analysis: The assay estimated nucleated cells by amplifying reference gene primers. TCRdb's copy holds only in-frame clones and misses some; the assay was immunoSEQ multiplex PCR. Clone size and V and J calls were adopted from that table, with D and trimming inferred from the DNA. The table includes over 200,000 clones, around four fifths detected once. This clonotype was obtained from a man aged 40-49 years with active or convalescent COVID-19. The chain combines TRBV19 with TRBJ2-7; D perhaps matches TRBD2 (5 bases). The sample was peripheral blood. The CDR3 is CASSNREPSAEQYF. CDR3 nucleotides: TGTGCCAGTAGTAACCGGGAACCATCGGCCGAGCAGTACTTC.